This TCR beta chain was captured in a study of T cell responses to AZD1222 COVID-19 vaccine. General study findings and limits: The study sampled repertoires only after the peak T cell response. Increases in Spike-specific TCR breadth and depth were seen after two AZD1222 doses. The sample set comprised mostly white British donors with more females, and clonal diversity was possibly underestimated.

Notes on this clone: Its antigen remains unidentified.

There are 15 residues in the CDR3. Trimming stripped 0 bases from V and 6 bases from J, with 13 bases between. The germline gives CDR1 SGDLS, CDR2 YYNGEE. TCRdb's copy holds only in-frame clones and misses some; the assay was immunoSEQ multiplex PCR. The data hold about 140,000 clones, with roughly 92% observed a single time. Specimen: peripheral blood, collected on day 0 of AZD1222 vaccination. This TCR came from an adult in good health. This sequence joins TRBV9 and TRBJ2-1, with a tentative D call TRBD1 (6 bases). The CDR3 loop is CASSVEGRGFNEQFF. The CDR3 DNA sequence: TGTGCCAGCAGCGTAGAAGGCAGGGGATTCAATGAGCAGTTCTTC. Looking up the rest from reference TRBV9 and TRBJ2-1 gives the full variable domain: DSGVTQTPKHLITATGQRVTLRCSPRSGDLSVYWYQQSLDQGLQFLIQYYNGEERAKGNILERFSAQQFPDLHSELNLSSLELGDSALYFCASSVEGRGFNEQFFGPGTRLTVL.